The 4 T cell receptor beta chains reported below all come from one sample, sequenced in a study of Graves' ophthalmopathy and Graves' hyperthyroidism. RNA transcripts were the template, and TCR beta CDR3 regions were amplified from them. First-round RT-PCR used HTBI primers; second-round multiplex PCR followed. TCRdb redid the calling of the multiplex PCR reads with MiXCR, one entry per CDR3 protein. This table holds about 660,000 distinct CDR3 sequences, 35% to 50% found once. The source material was peripheral blood. The receptors derive from an adult man with Graves' ophthalmopathy.

The chain carries TRBV7-3 and TRBJ2-3; D may be TRBD1 or TRBD2 (6 bases each). Trimming cost V 5 bases and J 2 bases, with 14 bases left between them. The CDR3 spans 15 residues. In germline, CDR1 is SGHTA, CDR2 FQGTGA. The CDR3 spells CASSEGGRYTDTQYF. The CDR3 nucleotides read TGTGCCAGCAGCGAAGGGGGGAGGTACACAGATACGCAGTATTTT.

This chain joins TRBV29-1 and TRBJ1-4; 9 bases are a match to TRBD1. Germline V CDR1 and CDR2: SQVTM, ANQGSEA. CDR3 length: 17 residues. V lost 2 bases to trimming and J lost 8 bases; unmatched junction nucleotides: 15. The CDR3 bases are TGCAGCGTTGAAAATGGGACAGGGTCTGGCTATGGCGAAAAACTGTTTTTT. Its protein is CSVENGTGSGYGEKLFF.

This clonotype was counted only a few times. The chain joins TRBV6-5 to TRBJ1-3; D uncertain. V gave up 4 bases and J gave up 9 bases, with 10 bases separating them. This CDR3 region has 12 residues. Germline V lookup: CDR1 MNHEY, CDR2 SVGAGI. The CDR3 protein is CASSLHLGTIYF. CDR3 bases: TGTGCCAGCAGTTTGCATCTGGGCACCATATATTTT.

A few counts support this clonotype. The chain links TRBV6-5 to TRBJ1-4, with D perhaps matching TRBD1 (5 bases). With 1 base removed from V and 8 bases from J, the gap between germline ends came to 8 bases. Per germline, CDR1 MNHEY and CDR2 SVGAGI. CDR3 length equals 13 residues. CDR3 in DNA: TGTGCCAGCAGTTACTTGGGGGGGGAAAAACTGTTTTTT. Translation: CASSYLGGEKLFF.